Given below is one T cell receptor (beta chain) in context. This sample was included in a study of blood T cell repertoires in COVID-19. Turning to the study itself: PBMCs, B-cell-depleted T cells, or T cells were the source of the cDNA or gDNA that made up the material.

This CDR3 is built from 15 residues. V lost 6 bases and J lost 2; bases outside the gene matches: 8. The germline V gene encodes CDR1 SGDLS and CDR2 YYNGEE. Per the authors' pipeline: It was from reference gene primer amplification that nucleated cell counts were estimated. Sequencing used immunoSEQ multiplex PCR; TCRdb keeps in-frame clones, though not all of them. V, J and clone size derive from that table, while D and trimming were established from the DNA sequence. The data contain a few hundred thousand clones, nearly 90% of them singletons. This receptor was obtained from a woman aged 25 to 39 who had recovered from COVID-19. This sequence joins TRBV9 and TRBJ2-3; 8 bases match TRBD1. The material sequenced was PBMCs or T cells enriched from blood (not recorded which). In nucleotides, the CDR3 is TGTGCCAGCACCGTGACAGGGGCCCTCACAGATACGCAGTATTTT. It translates to CASTVTGALTDTQYF.